Shown below are 11 T cell receptor beta chains from a single sample sequenced in a study of PD-1 blockade in mismatch repair-deficient tumors. Some clones are missing from TCRdb's copy, which holds only in-frame ones; the method was immunoSEQ multiplex PCR. The table shows some 15,000 clones, with 75% to 85% occurring only once. This material consisted of PBMCs, taken approximately 14 weeks after starting pembrolizumab. The receptors were gathered from an adult with mismatch repair-deficient cancer.

V is TRBV27 and J is TRBJ1-2; TRBD1 matches at 9 bases. Trimming took 4 bases from V and 4 from J; bases not matched to a gene: 16. The CDR3 contains 18 residues. Germline-derived CDR1 and CDR2 are MNHEY and SMNVEV (reference sequence). The CDR3 region is CASSSPPGQGPEGYGYTF. CDR3 bases: TGTGCCAGCAGTTCGCCTCCGGGACAGGGACCCGAAGGCTATGGCTACACCTTC.

This chain joins TRBV4-1 and TRBJ2-7, with TRBD2 as a possible D gene (5 bases). V was pared by 4 bases and J by 5 bases, with 18 bases between. Germline assignment: CDR1 MGHRA and CDR2 YSYEKL. The CDR3 is 15 amino acids. In DNA form, the CDR3 reads TGCGCCAGCAGCCGACAAGACGAGGGTGGTGACGAGCAGTACTTC. It specifies CASSRQDEGGDEQYF.

V usage is TRBV10-3 and J usage is TRBJ2-1, with 10 bases aligning to TRBD2. The CDR3 is 15 residues long. CDR1 is ENHRY, CDR2 SYGVKD, per germline. The V and J ends lost 8 bases and 7 bases, in that order; junction bases with no gene match: 11. CDR3 bases: TGTGCCATCGGTCCTAGCGGGAGAGGTGCGAATGAGCAGTTCTTC. Its protein product is CAIGPSGRGANEQFF.

The V gene is TRBV28, the J gene TRBJ2-5, with TRBD2 matching over 7 bases. The CDR3 contains 18 residues. Trimming took 6 bases from V and 5 from J; bases not matched to a gene: 21. Germline CDR1 reads MDHEN; CDR2 reads SYDVKM. The CDR3 here is CASSPYRYASGSGETQYF. CDR3 nucleotides: TGTGCCAGCAGCCCCTATCGTTACGCTAGCGGAAGCGGGGAGACCCAGTACTTC.

CDR3 sequence (DNA): TGTGCCAGCAGCCAAAGGACAGTCTCCTACAATGAGCAGTTCTTC. Its translation is CASSQRTVSYNEQFF. The V call is TRBV7-9, the J call TRBJ2-1, with a tentative D call TRBD1 (6 bases). The CDR3 is made up of 15 amino acids. Trimming took off 5 bases at V and 0 bases at J, with 11 bases between the two ends. CDR1 and CDR2 (germline): SEHNR, FQNEAQ (reference sequence).

This sequence joins TRBV29-1 and TRBJ1-1; no clear D gene. There are 11 residues in the CDR3. CDR1 SQVTM and CDR2 ANQGSEA come from the germline V gene. The germline V and J ends were trimmed by 7 bases and 2 bases, with 8 bases remaining between them. The CDR3 region has the DNA TGCAGCGAGCATTCAAACACTGAAGCTTTCTTT. This gives the protein CSEHSNTEAFF.

The rearrangement uses TRBV2 and TRBJ1-2, with D perhaps TRBD1 (6 bases). V was trimmed by 6 bases and J by 4 bases, leaving 12 bases between them. The CDR3 runs to 13 residues. Germline V gives CDR1 SNHLY, CDR2 FYNNEI. CDR3 sequence reads: CASRFQGLYGYTF. CDR3 DNA: TGTGCCAGCAGATTCCAGGGGCTCTATGGCTACACCTTC.

The gene calls are TRBV29-1 and TRBJ1-4; D is ambiguous. The V and J ends lost 3 bases and 6 bases respectively, with 8 bases between them. Per the germline V gene, CDR1 is SQVTM and CDR2 is ANQGSEA. This CDR3 is built from 12 residues. CDR3 nucleotide sequence: TGCAGCGTTGACGGACTTGATGAAAAACTGTTTTTT. Protein sequence: CSVDGLDEKLFF.

This clone was counted between two and nine times. This sequence joins TRBV11-2 and TRBJ1-2, with TRBD1 identical over 8 bases. V was pared by 1 base and J by 7 bases, with 2 bases of the junction left unmatched. The CDR3 runs to 13 residues. From germline, CDR1 is SGHAT and CDR2 FQNNGV. CDR3 sequence: CASSLAGGGGYTF. DNA for the CDR3: TGTGCCAGCAGCTTAGCAGGGGGCGGTGGCTACACCTTC.

This clone was observed once. J is TRBJ1-1 and V is TRBV27; perhaps TRBD1 as D (5 bases). Trimming left V 5 bases short and J 7 bases short, with 11 bases between. The CDR3 runs 12 residues. CDR1 and CDR2 (germline): MNHEY, SMNVEV (reference sequence). CDR3 amino acids: CASSPSGNEAFF. The CDR3, as DNA: TGTGCCAGCAGTCCTTCAGGGAATGAAGCTTTCTTT.

Only a few counts were recorded for this clone. The chain couples TRBV28 to TRBJ2-7, with 8 bases that match TRBD2. Germline CDR1 reads MDHEN; CDR2 reads SYDVKM. The CDR3 totals 14 residues. V was pared by 5 bases and J by 9 bases, with 12 bases of the junction left unmatched. In DNA form, the CDR3 reads TGTGCCAGCAGTACGAGCGGGAGCCAGCGGGGGCAGTACTTC. This gives the protein CASSTSGSQRGQYF.